This T cell receptor beta chain was sequenced during a study of blood T cell repertoires in COVID-19. On the study more broadly: COVID-19 samples from acute and convalescent phases originated in the United States, Italy and Spain. The analysed material was cDNA or gDNA that came from T cells, B-cell-depleted T cells, or PBMCs.

Using immunoSEQ multiplex PCR, the repertoire was profiled, and TCRdb retains in-frame clones only, with some absent. The sample holds 3,400 or so clones, roughly 80% seen once. This clone is deemed large (0.1 to 1%). V gave up 5 bases and J gave up 6 bases; unmatched junction bases: 8. Germline assignment: CDR1 MNHEY and CDR2 SMNVEV (reference sequence). The CDR3 consists of 15 residues. What was sequenced was peripheral blood. The V gene is TRBV27, the J gene TRBJ2-5; 11 bases line up with TRBD2. The clonotype originates from a human donor in a cohort sampled during active COVID-19. CDR3 region: CASSRLAGREKTQYF. The DNA for the CDR3 is TGTGCCAGCAGTAGACTAGCGGGGAGGGAAAAGACCCAGTACTTC.